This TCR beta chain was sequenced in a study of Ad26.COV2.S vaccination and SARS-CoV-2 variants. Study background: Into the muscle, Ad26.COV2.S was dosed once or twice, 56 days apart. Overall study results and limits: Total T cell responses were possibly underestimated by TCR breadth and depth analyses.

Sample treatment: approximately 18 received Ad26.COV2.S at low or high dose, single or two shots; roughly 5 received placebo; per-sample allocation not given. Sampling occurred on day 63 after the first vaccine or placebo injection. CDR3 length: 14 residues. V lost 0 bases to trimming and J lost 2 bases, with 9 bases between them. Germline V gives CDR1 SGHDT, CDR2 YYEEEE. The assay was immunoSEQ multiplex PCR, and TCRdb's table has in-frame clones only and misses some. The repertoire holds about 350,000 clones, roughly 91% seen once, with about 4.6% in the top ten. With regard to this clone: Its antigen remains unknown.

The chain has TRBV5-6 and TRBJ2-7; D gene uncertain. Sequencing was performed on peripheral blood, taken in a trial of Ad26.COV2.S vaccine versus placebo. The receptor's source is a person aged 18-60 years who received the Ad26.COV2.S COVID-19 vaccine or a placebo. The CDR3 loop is CASSLVGIAYEQYF. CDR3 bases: TGTGCCAGCAGCTTGGTGGGTATCGCCTACGAGCAGTACTTC.